The 27 T cell receptor beta chains below were found in one sample sequenced in a study of regulatory T cells in long-lasting Graves disease. Assembly of TCR beta libraries relied on iRepertoire HTBI primers together with Arm-PCR of CDR3 regions. TCRdb re-called the multiplex PCR reads with MiXCR, one entry per CDR3 protein. The sample shows hundreds of thousands of distinct CDR3 sequences, 20% of them seen only once. Indicated time point: persistent/refractory GD, antithyroid drugs over 5 years with positive TRAb. PBMCs were the source of the RNA used for TCR sequencing. Specimen: peripheral blood mononuclear cells (PBMCs), collected when the disease was refractory, from a patient treated with antithyroid drugs. The source of these receptors is a female donor with Graves disease.

This clonotype was recorded many times. The genes are TRBV7-2 and TRBJ2-5, with no clear D. CDR3 length: 16 residues. Between the trimmed V and J ends, which lost 8 bases and 1 base, there was a span of 20 bases. From germline, CDR1 is SGHTA and CDR2 FQGNSA. In DNA, the CDR3 is TGTGCCAGCCTCTCCTCACTAAATAAGGGCCAAGAGACCCAGTACTTC. Its protein is CASLSSLNKGQETQYF.

V gene TRBV3-1 combines with J gene TRBJ2-7; D call uncertain. This CDR3 region has 17 residues. Germline V gives CDR1 LGHDT, CDR2 YNNKEL (reference sequence). V shed 5 bases and J shed 0 bases, with 20 bases lying between them. The CDR3 spells CASSIRRSFSASYEQYF. As DNA, the CDR3 is TGTGCCAGCAGCATCCGAAGAAGTTTCAGCGCCTCCTACGAGCAGTACTTC.

The chain has TRBV18 and TRBJ2-5; maybe TRBD2 (7 bases). The CDR3 loop spans 16 amino acids. CDR1 and CDR2 (germline): KGHSH, LQKENI. V was cut by 5 bases and J by 4 bases, with 20 bases left in between. The CDR3 DNA follows: TGTGCCAGCTCAAGAGATAAACAGGGAGGGACAGAGACCCAGTACTTC. It yields the protein CASSRDKQGGTETQYF.

This rearrangement joins TRBV3-1 to TRBJ1-4; the D gene is possibly TRBD1 (6 bases). Germline V CDR1 and CDR2: LGHDT, YNNKEL (reference sequence). Trimming pared 3 bases from V and 7 bases from J, leaving 21 bases between. The CDR3 loop spans 17 amino acids. The CDR3 DNA reads TGTGCCAGCAGCCAGGAGGTTGTTGGGGGGCACCTTGAAAAACTGTTTTTT. Its protein is CASSQEVVGGHLEKLFF. The full variable domain, its missing parts supplied by reference TRBV3-1 and TRBJ1-4, is DTAVSQTPKYLVTQMGNDKSIKCEQNLGHDTMYWYKQDSKKFLKIMFSYNNKELIINETVPNRFSPKSPDKAHLNLHINSLELGDSAVYFCASSQEVVGGHLEKLFFGSGTQLSVL.

This clonotype has a handful of counts. CDR3 loop: CASSYGGGPLSYEQYF. The CDR3 region has the DNA TGTGCCAGCAGTTACGGGGGGGGACCACTCTCCTACGAGCAGTACTTC. The V and J genes are TRBV6-2 or TRBV6-3 and TRBJ2-7; TRBD2 matches at 7 bases. V lost 2 bases, J lost 0 bases, and 7 bases stayed unmatched. The CDR3 contains 16 residues. Per the germline V gene, CDR1 is MNHEY and CDR2 is SVGEGT.

The V gene is TRBV20-1, the J gene TRBJ2-5, with D uncertain. V lost 3 bases and J 5 bases, leaving 7 bases between the germline ends. The CDR3 runs to 11 residues. Germline CDR1 and CDR2: DFQATT and SNEGSKA (reference sequence). The DNA of the CDR3 is TGCAGTGCTAGGATGGGGGAGACCCAGTACTTC. It is translated as CSARMGETQYF.

This clonotype was seen more than once but under ten times. The chain recombines TRBV9 with TRBJ1-1, with D unresolved. Germline assignment: CDR1 SGDLS and CDR2 YYNGEE. The CDR3 covers 13 residues. V lost 0 bases to trimming and J lost 1 base, with 4 bases between them. CDR3 protein: CASSVGRNTEAFF. The CDR3 DNA follows: TGTGCCAGCAGCGTAGGGAGGAACACTGAAGCTTTCTTT.

This clonotype was observed many times. J is TRBJ1-2 and V is TRBV28, with D maybe TRBD1 (6 bases). This CDR3 is built from 11 residues. CDR1 is MDHEN and CDR2 is SYDVKM in the germline V gene. The germline V and J ends were trimmed by 8 bases and 4 bases, with 8 bases remaining between them. The CDR3 loop reads CASWTVYGYTF. Here the CDR3 DNA reads TGTGCCAGCTGGACAGTCTATGGCTACACCTTC.

The chain carries TRBV6-1 and TRBJ1-2; TRBD1 aligns across 7 bases. The length of the CDR3 is 15 residues. V gave up 5 bases and J gave up 5 bases; unmatched junction bases: 11. Germline V gene data show CDR1 as MNHNS and CDR2 as SASEGT. The CDR3 loop reads CASSTATGREYGYTF. CDR3 sequence (DNA): TGTGCCAGCAGTACCGCGACAGGGAGGGAATATGGCTACACCTTC.

V is TRBV30 and J is TRBJ2-1; TRBD1 matches 8 bases. The J segment lost 7 bases and the V segment lost 6 bases, leaving 8 bases of the junction unmatched. Germline assignment: CDR1 GTSNPN and CDR2 SVGIG (reference sequence). The CDR3 runs 13 residues. The CDR3 is CACRNRGLNEQFF. The CDR3 DNA reads TGTGCCTGCAGGAACAGGGGGTTGAATGAGCAGTTCTTC.

In this sample, this clonotype turned up many times. V gene TRBV6-1 combines with J gene TRBJ1-2; D is perhaps TRBD1 (6 bases). Trimming removed 6 bases at V and 2 bases at J, with 10 bases between. This CDR3 is 13 amino acids long. Germline lookup yields CDR1 MNHNS and CDR2 SASEGT. The CDR3 sequence is CASRRQANYGYTF. The CDR3 DNA reads TGTGCCAGCAGACGACAGGCAAACTATGGCTACACCTTC.

This clonotype was seen at least ten times. The V gene is TRBV29-1, the J gene TRBJ2-2, with D perhaps matching TRBD1 (5 bases). The V gene lost 5 bases and the J gene lost 5 bases, with 12 bases spanning the gap. This CDR3 is built from 13 residues. Germline V CDR1 and CDR2: SQVTM, ANQGSEA. CDR3 DNA sequence: TGCAGCGTTAAGGGGTCGAGGACCGGGGAGCTGTTTTTT. Encoded protein: CSVKGSRTGELFF.

This clonotype has at least ten counts. V usage is TRBV6-5 and J usage is TRBJ2-2; the D gene could be TRBD1 or TRBD2 (5 bases each). The V end was cut by 1 base, the J end by 0 bases, with 12 bases between. The CDR3 spans 17 residues. Germline CDR1 is MNHEY and CDR2 is SVGAGI. Written as DNA, the CDR3 is TGTGCCAGCAGTTACTACGGGAACAGGCCGAACACCGGGGAGCTGTTTTTT. As protein: CASSYYGNRPNTGELFF.

The table lists this clonotype with a few counts. V usage is TRBV25-1 and J usage is TRBJ2-5; TRBD1 might be the D (5 bases). V lost 1 base and J 6 bases, leaving 9 bases between the germline ends. Germline V gives CDR1 MGHDK, CDR2 SYGVNS. There are 13 residues in the CDR3. CDR3 residues: CASSELLGQTQYF. The CDR3 DNA is TGTGCCAGCAGTGAATTGTTGGGGCAGACCCAGTACTTC.

The CDR3 is CASSLKGYQETQYF. CDR3 nucleotide sequence: TGCGCCAGCAGCTTGAAGGGATACCAAGAGACCCAGTACTTC. V is TRBV5-1 and J is TRBJ2-5, with unresolved D. CDR1 is SGHRS, CDR2 YFSETQ, per germline. The CDR3 loop spans 14 amino acids. The V gene lost 1 base and the J gene lost 0 bases, with 7 bases spanning the gap.

This clonotype was seen many times. The V and J genes are TRBV29-1 and TRBJ2-2; D uncertain. V lost 6 bases and J lost 5, with 13 bases in between. This CDR3 has 13 amino acids. Germline-derived CDR1 and CDR2 are SQVTM and ANQGSEA. Here the CDR3 reads CSVKVGGTGELFF. DNA of the CDR3: TGCAGCGTAAAGGTCGGTGGGACCGGGGAGCTGTTTTTT.

This clonotype showed up many times. This chain uses TRBV7-9 with TRBJ1-1; D uncertain. Trimming pared 2 bases from V and 4 bases from J, leaving 8 bases between. This CDR3 is 13 amino acids long. The germline CDR1 and CDR2 sequences are SEHNR and FQNEAQ (reference sequence). The CDR3 is CASSLLEITEAFF. DNA for the CDR3: TGTGCCAGCAGCTTACTCGAGATCACTGAAGCTTTCTTT.

Notes on this clonotype: A single base separates this from a much larger clone, so it may be a read error. Lacking the conserved final phenylalanine or tryptophan, this CDR3 likely reflects a read error. The J gene is TRBJ1-1, the V gene TRBV12-3 or TRBV12-4; the D gene is possibly TRBD1 (5 bases). Trimming cost V 3 bases and J 1 base, with 15 bases left between them. This CDR3 is built from 16 residues. Here the CDR3 DNA reads TGTGCCAGCAGTTTTGGGGGGGAGGGACCGAACACTGAAGCTTTCCTT. Translation gives CASSFGGEGPNTEAFL.

Ten or more counts support this clonotype. The chain couples TRBV15 to TRBJ2-2, with 8 positions matching TRBD1. The germline V gene encodes CDR1 LNHNV and CDR2 YYDKDF (reference sequence). Trimming took 1 base from V and 5 from J; bases not matched to a gene: 6. This CDR3 has 16 residues. The CDR3 nucleotides read TGTGCCACCAGCAGAGTGGACAGGGTATTGACCGGGGAGCTGTTTTTT. Its protein is CATSRVDRVLTGELFF.

This clonotype was recorded many times. The rearrangement links TRBV12-3 or TRBV12-4 to TRBJ1-5; 10 nucleotides line up with TRBD1. The length of the CDR3 is 15 residues. The V segment lost 5 bases and the J segment 4 bases; nucleotides outside the gene matches: 5. For the CDR3, the DNA is TGTGCCAGCAGTCCGGGACAGGGGTGGAATCAGCCCCAGCATTTT. Its translation is CASSPGQGWNQPQHF.

This clonotype appeared many times. V gene TRBV30 combines with J gene TRBJ1-6, with 12 nucleotides matching TRBD1. V shed 0 bases and J 7 bases; nucleotides not matched to a gene: 10. The V gene's germline CDR1 is GTSNPN and CDR2 SVGIG (reference sequence). This CDR3 spans 18 amino acids. The CDR3 DNA reads as TGTGCCTGGAGTGTTCCCCCGGGACAGGGGGCGAAGAATTCACCCCTCCACTTT. Amino acids: CAWSVPPGQGAKNSPLHF.

The chain recombines TRBV28 with TRBJ2-2; 10 nucleotides line up with TRBD2. J was trimmed by 0 bases and V by 6 bases; bases with no gene match: 1. Germline CDR1 and CDR2: MDHEN and SYDVKM. This CDR3 spans 15 amino acids. The CDR3 nucleotides are TGTGCCAGCAGACTAGCGGGAACGAACACCGGGGAGCTGTTTTTT. It specifies CASRLAGTNTGELFF.

This clonotype was found many times. The V gene is TRBV6-1, the J gene TRBJ1-1; 9 bases agree with TRBD1. The CDR3 sequence is 14 residues long. The J segment lost 4 bases and the V segment lost 7 bases, leaving 7 bases of the junction unmatched. Germline V gives CDR1 MNHNS, CDR2 SASEGT. CDR3 sequence reads: CASKPGTGTTEAFF. CDR3 bases: TGTGCCAGCAAGCCGGGGACAGGGACCACTGAAGCTTTCTTT.

The rearrangement links TRBV4-1 to TRBJ1-1; D ambiguous. V lost 3 bases and J 1 base, leaving 6 bases between the germline ends. This CDR3 spans 13 amino acids. Germline CDR1 and CDR2: MGHRA and YSYEKL. CDR3 in amino acids: CASSHSANTEAFF. The DNA of the CDR3 is TGCGCCAGCAGCCATTCCGCGAACACTGAAGCTTTCTTT.

This clonotype showed up many times. The rearrangement joins TRBV28 to TRBJ1-2; a possible D gene is TRBD1 (5 bases). Per the germline V gene, CDR1 is MDHEN and CDR2 is SYDVKM. Trimming stripped 5 bases from V and 4 bases from J, with 14 bases between. The CDR3 spans 14 residues. CDR3 DNA: TGTGCCAGCAGTACCTCCGGGACGGTCTATGGCTACACCTTC. It specifies CASSTSGTVYGYTF.

In this sample, this clonotype turned up a few times. V and J are TRBV7-2 and TRBJ2-2; D unclear. V was pared by 8 bases and J by 4 bases, with 17 bases between. The length of the CDR3 is 15 residues. The V gene's germline CDR1 is SGHTA and CDR2 FQGNSA. The CDR3 bases are TGTGCCAGCCGATTAGGTTTAGGCTCCACCGGGGAGCTGTTTTTT. This translates into CASRLGLGSTGELFF. The full variable domain, in which reference TRBV7-2 and TRBJ2-2 provide the parts outside the CDR3, is GAGVSQSPSNKVTEKGKDVELRCDPISGHTALYWYRQSLGQGLEFLIYFQGNSAPDKSGLPSDRFSAERTGGSVSTLTIQRTQQEDSAVYLCASRLGLGSTGELFFGEGSRLTVL.

Details on this clonotype: A much larger clone differs from this one at a single base, so this may be a read error. The rearrangement joins TRBV27 to TRBJ1-1; D uncertain. V was pared by 6 bases and J by 5 bases, with 31 bases between. The CDR3 totals 19 residues. CDR1 MNHEY and CDR2 SMNVEV come from the germline V gene (reference sequence). CDR3 DNA: TGTGCCAGCAGACGGATAGGGATAGGGCCAGAAACACTGAGGACTGAAGCTTTCTTT. Its protein product is CASRRIGIGPETLRTEAFF.